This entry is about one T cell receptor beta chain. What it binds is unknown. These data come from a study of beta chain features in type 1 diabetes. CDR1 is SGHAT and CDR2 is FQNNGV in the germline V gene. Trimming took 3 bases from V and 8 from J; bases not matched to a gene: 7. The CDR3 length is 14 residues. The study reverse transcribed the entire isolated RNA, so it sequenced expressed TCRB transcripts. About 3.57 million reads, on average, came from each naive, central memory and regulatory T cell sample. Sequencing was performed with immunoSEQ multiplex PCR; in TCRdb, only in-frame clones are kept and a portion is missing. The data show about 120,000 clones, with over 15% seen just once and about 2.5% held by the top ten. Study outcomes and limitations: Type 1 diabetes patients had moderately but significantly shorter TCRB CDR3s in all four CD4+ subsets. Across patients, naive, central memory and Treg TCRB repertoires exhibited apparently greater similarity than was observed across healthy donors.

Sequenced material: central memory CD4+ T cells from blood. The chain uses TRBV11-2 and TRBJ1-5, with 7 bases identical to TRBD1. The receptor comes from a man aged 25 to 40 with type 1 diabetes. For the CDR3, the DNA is TGTGCCAGCAGCTTCGGGCAGGGGGTTGAGCCCCAGCATTTT. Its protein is CASSFGQGVEPQHF.